Each of the 25 T cell receptor beta chains below was sequenced from the same sample in a study of low-dose radiotherapy and immunotherapy resistance in tumors. Time point denoted: after trial treatment. Treatment in this sample: LDRT plus nivolumab, ipilimumab, low-dose cyclophosphamide and aspirin (RACIN trial). With TRAV- and TRBV-specific primers, first-strand cDNA was made, covering the alpha and beta chains. Using a constant-region primer together with a V-primer adapter, TCRs were subjected to 15 to 20 PCR cycles of amplification. TCRdb reprocessed the reads with MiXCR, giving one entry per CDR3 protein. The sample includes roughly 40,000 distinct CDR3 sequences, 25% of them seen just once. The sample here was PBMCs, taken after low-dose radiotherapy plus immunotherapy. The receptors here all came from a male donor with prostate cancer.

This clonotype was counted at least ten times. V and J are TRBV9 and TRBJ2-5; D may match TRBD1 or TRBD2 (6 bases each). Germline V gene sequence: CDR1 SGDLS, CDR2 YYNGEE. Trimming pared 4 bases from V and 5 bases from J, leaving 15 bases between. This CDR3 contains 14 residues. CDR3 sequence (DNA): TGTGCCAGCAGCCCGTCCGGGGGCGGGGAGACCCAGTACTTC. Its protein is CASSPSGGGETQYF.

V and J are TRBV3-1 and TRBJ2-3, with 10 bases aligning to TRBD1. This CDR3 has 15 residues. The V and J ends lost 4 bases and 4 bases, in that order; junction bases with no gene match: 5. Germline CDR1 and CDR2: LGHDT and YNNKEL (reference sequence). In DNA form, the CDR3 reads TGTGCCAGCAGCCTCGGACAGGGGGTCGCAGATACGCAGTATTTT. This gives the protein CASSLGQGVADTQYF.

This clonotype has at least ten counts. This rearrangement joins TRBV30 to TRBJ2-1; TRBD2 agrees at 9 bases. CDR3 length: 15 residues. The germline CDR1 and CDR2 sequences are GTSNPN and SVGIG (reference sequence). The V segment lost 5 bases and the J segment 8 bases; nucleotides outside the gene matches: 13. CDR3 bases: TGTGCCTGGGGTGGGGCGGGAGGGCCCGTGGATGAGCAGTTCTTC. Translating it yields CAWGGAGGPVDEQFF.

This chain uses TRBV5-6 with TRBJ2-7, with a weak D call TRBD1 (5 bases). CDR1 is SGHDT, CDR2 YYEEEE, per germline. The CDR3 totals 15 residues. V dropped 0 bases and J dropped 2 bases, with 12 bases sitting between them. CDR3 region: CASSLGRVRTYEQYF. In DNA, the CDR3 is TGTGCCAGCAGCTTGGGCAGGGTCAGGACCTACGAGCAGTACTTC.

This clonotype was observed at least ten times. The genes are TRBV11-2 and TRBJ1-3; D remains unclear. The V and J ends lost 3 bases and 2 bases respectively, with 11 bases between them. The CDR3 spans 15 residues. Germline V CDR1 and CDR2: SGHAT, FQNNGV. The CDR3, as DNA: TGTGCCAGCAGCTTCCCTCGCGGGACTGGAAACACCATATATTTT. Translation: CASSFPRGTGNTIYF.

This clonotype appeared many times. V gene TRBV27 combines with J gene TRBJ2-7; D unclear. V dropped 4 bases and J dropped 3 bases, with 10 bases sitting between them. CDR1 and CDR2 (germline): MNHEY, SMNVEV (reference sequence). The CDR3 is made up of 13 amino acids. CDR3 DNA: TGTGCCAGCAGTTCCAAGACCGGCTACGAGCAGTACTTC. Translation gives CASSSKTGYEQYF.

Ten or more counts support this clonotype. V usage is TRBV6-6 and J usage is TRBJ1-3, with TRBD1 identical over 7 bases. The germline gives CDR1 MNHNY, CDR2 SVGAGI (reference sequence). The CDR3 covers 14 residues. V gave up 6 bases and J gave up 4 bases; unmatched junction bases: 6. The CDR3 sequence: CASSSLTGGNTIYF. CDR3 bases: TGTGCCAGCAGCTCATTGACAGGGGGAAACACCATATATTTT.

Comments on this clonotype: Only one base separates this from a far larger clonotype, so it likely reflects a read error. V usage is TRBV6-6 and J usage is TRBJ2-1, with TRBD1 matching 8 bases. This CDR3 is built from 15 residues. The V and J ends lost 6 bases and 10 bases, in that order; junction bases with no gene match: 14. Germline V CDR1 and CDR2: MNHNY, SVGAGI (reference sequence). As DNA, the CDR3 is TGTGCCAGCAGCCCCTCCGGGACAGGCCGCTACGAGCAGTTCTTC. Protein product: CASSPSGTGRYEQFF.

The chain uses TRBV19 and TRBJ1-5; unclear D gene. The CDR3 totals 14 residues. The ends were cut back, 3 bases at V and 3 bases at J, with 9 bases in the middle. Germline V lookup: CDR1 LNHDA, CDR2 SQIVND (reference sequence). CDR3 region: CASSIPENNQPQHF. CDR3 bases: TGTGCCAGTAGTATTCCGGAGAACAATCAGCCCCAGCATTTT.

This clonotype was picked up many times. This chain connects TRBV7-9 to TRBJ1-5; D call uncertain. The CDR3 consists of 15 residues. Per germline, CDR1 SEHNR and CDR2 FQNEAQ (reference sequence). V shed 0 bases and J shed 0 bases, with 6 bases lying between them. CDR3: CASSLATGSNQPQHF. CDR3 in DNA: TGTGCCAGCAGCTTAGCGACCGGTAGCAATCAGCCCCAGCATTTT.

This clonotype was seen a single time. V and J are TRBV19 and TRBJ1-2; D is unresolved. V lost 7 bases, J lost 2 bases, and 17 bases lay in between. There are 15 residues in the CDR3. From germline, CDR1 is LNHDA and CDR2 SQIVND (reference sequence). CDR3 nucleotides: TGTGCCAGTACCAACCTCAGGACGGCGAACTATGGCTACACCTTC. It yields the protein CASTNLRTANYGYTF.

This clonotype is labeled medium-sized. The chain is built from TRBV24-1 and TRBJ2-1; TRBD2 might be the D (6 bases). The CDR3 covers 16 residues. V dropped 5 bases and J dropped 6 bases, with 19 bases sitting between them. CDR1 and CDR2 from the germline V gene are KGHDR and SFDVKD. DNA for the CDR3: TGTGCCACCAGTGCCCTGGGACTCCCGCACCTCAATGAGCAGTTCTTC. Translation gives CATSALGLPHLNEQFF.

This clonotype occurred many times. This chain connects TRBV20-1 to TRBJ2-1; 7 bases are shared with TRBD2. This CDR3 is built from 16 residues. Germline V lookup: CDR1 DFQATT, CDR2 SNEGSKA (reference sequence). Trimming at V came to 2 bases and at J to 2 bases, leaving 9 bases not matched to a gene. CDR3 nucleotides: TGCAGTGCTAGAAACCCTCGGGGGGAAGCCTACAATGAGCAGTTCTTC. Translation gives CSARNPRGEAYNEQFF.

The chain combines TRBV27 with TRBJ2-6; D remains ambiguous. The CDR3 has 17 residues. Trimming took 4 bases from V and 0 from J, leaving 13 bases between them. Germline CDR1 and CDR2: MNHEY and SMNVEV (reference sequence). The CDR3 DNA sequence: TGTGCCAGCAGTTCTACACGACGGAGCTCTGGGGCCAACGTCCTGACTTTC. This translates into CASSSTRRSSGANVLTF.

This clonotype was seen many times. The rearrangement links TRBV28 to TRBJ1-2; D not resolved. The CDR3 has 12 residues. Trimming stripped 2 bases from V and 8 bases from J, with 9 bases between. From germline, CDR1 is MDHEN and CDR2 SYDVKM. CDR3 in DNA: TGTGCCAGCAGTTTAACCGGGCCCGGCTACACCTTC. Protein product: CASSLTGPGYTF.

This clonotype is medium-sized (0.01 to 0.1%). The V and J genes are TRBV28 and TRBJ2-2; 7 bases match TRBD1. Germline CDR1 is MDHEN and CDR2 is SYDVKM. The length of the CDR3 is 14 residues. V lost 5 bases to trimming and J lost 3 bases; unmatched junction nucleotides: 3. The CDR3 protein is CASSAGQDTGELFF. The CDR3 nucleotides are TGTGCCAGCAGTGCCGGACAGGACACCGGGGAGCTGTTTTTT.

This clonotype was seen only a few times. This rearrangement joins TRBV15 to TRBJ2-6; TRBD1 agrees at 10 bases. The length of the CDR3 is 16 residues. J lost 1 base, V lost 3 bases, and 0 bases had no gene match. Looked up from germline, CDR1 is LNHNV and CDR2 is YYDKDF (reference sequence). Written as DNA, the CDR3 is TGTGCCACCAGCAGGGGACAGGGGTCTGGGGCCAACGTCCTGACTTTC. It is translated as CATSRGQGSGANVLTF.

This clonotype was found many times. V is TRBV10-1 and J is TRBJ2-3; no firm D call. The CDR3 contains 12 residues. The germline V and J ends were trimmed by 6 bases and 1 base, with 5 bases remaining between them. Germline V gene data show CDR1 as WNHNN and CDR2 as SYGVQD (reference sequence). In nucleotides, the CDR3 is TGCGCCAGCAGCGCAGGCACAGATACGCAGTATTTT. Translating gives CASSAGTDTQYF.

The table lists this clonotype with many counts. V and J are TRBV20-1 and TRBJ2-1; TRBD2 is a possible D gene (6 bases). Deletions cut 1 base from V and 10 bases from J, with 17 bases between. The CDR3 has 14 residues. Germline CDR1 reads DFQATT; CDR2 reads SNEGSKA (reference sequence). Written as DNA, the CDR3 is TGCAGTGCTAGAGCTCTGGCGGGAAGTCTGGAGCAGTTCTTC. Its protein product is CSARALAGSLEQFF.

The rearrangement uses TRBV20-1 and TRBJ2-7, with 7 bases identical to TRBD1. The CDR3 sequence is 13 residues long. Germline values: CDR1 DFQATT, CDR2 SNEGSKA (reference sequence). V was clipped by 1 base and J by 5 bases; unmatched bases: 5. The CDR3: CSARGTGINEQYF. In DNA form, the CDR3 reads TGCAGTGCTAGAGGGACAGGTATCAACGAGCAGTACTTC.

This clonotype was counted at least ten times. This sequence joins TRBV29-1 and TRBJ2-2, with D possibly TRBD1 on 6 matching bases. The CDR3 covers 14 residues. Germline assignment: CDR1 SQVTM and CDR2 ANQGSEA. V was cut by 5 bases and J by 1 base, with 11 bases left in between. CDR3 region: CSVRTTGNTGELFF. CDR3 nucleotide sequence: TGCAGCGTTCGGACGACAGGGAACACCGGGGAGCTGTTTTTT.

This chain connects TRBV4-2 to TRBJ2-1; tentative D call: TRBD2 (7 bases). The length of the CDR3 is 15 residues. Germline values: CDR1 LGHNA, CDR2 YNFKEQ. The V end was cut by 0 bases, the J end by 8 bases, with 14 bases between. The CDR3: CASSQDYGGLDEQFF. The CDR3 DNA sequence: TGTGCCAGCAGCCAAGATTACGGGGGGCTCGATGAGCAGTTCTTC.

The sample holds many counts of this clonotype. The chain carries TRBV15 and TRBJ2-7; 10 bases map to TRBD1. The CDR3 has 14 residues. CDR1 LNHNV and CDR2 YYDKDF come from the germline V gene (reference sequence). Trimming took 5 bases from V and 3 from J; bases not matched to a gene: 4. CDR3 in amino acids: CATSPDRGNYEQYF. The CDR3 DNA reads as TGTGCCACCAGCCCGGACAGGGGGAACTACGAGCAGTACTTC.

This clonotype was seen ten or more times. The chain recombines TRBV7-2 with TRBJ2-7, with D unresolved. This CDR3 spans 13 amino acids. From germline, CDR1 is SGHTA and CDR2 FQGNSA. V was trimmed by 1 base and J by 3 bases, leaving 7 bases between them. The CDR3 DNA follows: TGTGCCAGCAGCTTAGAACGGAGCTACGAGCAGTACTTC. Encoded protein: CASSLERSYEQYF.

The sample holds many counts of this clonotype. CDR3 amino acids: CASSQDRGPAYGYTF. CDR3 sequence (DNA): TGTGCCAGCAGCCAAGACAGGGGGCCAGCCTATGGCTACACCTTC. This chain connects TRBV3-1 to TRBJ1-2; 8 bases map to TRBD1. Looked up from germline, CDR1 is LGHDT and CDR2 is YNNKEL (reference sequence). The CDR3 consists of 15 residues. V gave up 0 bases and J gave up 4 bases; unmatched junction bases: 4.